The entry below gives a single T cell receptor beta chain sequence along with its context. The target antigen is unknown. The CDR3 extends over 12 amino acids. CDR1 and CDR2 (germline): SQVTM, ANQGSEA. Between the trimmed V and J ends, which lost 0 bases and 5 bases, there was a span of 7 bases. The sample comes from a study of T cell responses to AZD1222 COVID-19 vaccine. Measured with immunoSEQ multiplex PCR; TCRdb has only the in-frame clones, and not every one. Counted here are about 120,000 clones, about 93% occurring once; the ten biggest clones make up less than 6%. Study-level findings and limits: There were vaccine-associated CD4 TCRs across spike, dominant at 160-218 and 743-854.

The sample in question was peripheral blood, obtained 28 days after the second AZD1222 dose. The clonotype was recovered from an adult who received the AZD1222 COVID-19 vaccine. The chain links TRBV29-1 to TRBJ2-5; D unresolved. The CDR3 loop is CSVEDVAETQYF. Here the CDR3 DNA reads TGCAGCGTTGAAGATGTCGCGGAGACCCAGTACTTC.